Given below is one T cell receptor beta chain in context. What it binds is unknown. This CDR3 contains 15 residues. Germline V gives CDR1 SGHNT, CDR2 YYREEE (reference sequence). V was clipped by 0 bases and J by 0 bases, with 10 bases between them. Only in-frame clones appear in the TCRdb table, and some are missing; sequencing was by immunoSEQ multiplex PCR. The sample consists of tens of thousands of clones, roughly 70% of them appearing once. The ViraFEST assay expanded antigen-specific CD4+ T cells with viral peptide pools before sequencing. CD4+ T cells were isolated after around 10 days of culture. Each participant was given two doses of one vaccine (BNT162b2 or mRNA-1273). In the cultures, half the medium was exchanged for IL-2 medium on days 3 and 7. The sample belongs to a study of vaccination effects on CD4 cells after COVID-19. Across the study: Post-vaccine sampling occurred a median 72 days after the second dose.

The sequence was obtained from a human donor who received a COVID-19 vaccine. The sample here was CD4+ T cells from PBMCs cultured with HCoV-NL63 spike peptides, taken after COVID-19 vaccination. This chain joins TRBV5-4 and TRBJ2-7; the D gene is possibly TRBD1 (5 bases). CDR3 DNA sequence: TGTGCCAGCAGCTTGGACCAGGGTCCCTCCTACGAGCAGTACTTC. It yields the protein CASSLDQGPSYEQYF. Complete variable domain (other parts from reference TRBV5-4 and TRBJ2-7): ETGVTQSPTHLIKTRGQQVTLRCSSQSGHNTVSWYQQALGQGPQFIFQYYREEENGRGNFPPRFSGLQFPNYSSELNVNALELDDSALYLCASSLDQGPSYEQYFGPGTRLTVT.